The text below deals with one T cell receptor beta chain. This sample includes further DNA sequences coding for the same CDR3. Study processing details: Amplification of reference gene primers was used by the study to estimate nucleated cell counts. Assay: immunoSEQ multiplex PCR; the TCRdb copy retains only in-frame clones and omits some. V and J calls and clone size are those listed in that table; D and trimming were worked out from the DNA. Of 150,000 to 200,000 clones detected, more than 60% appear once; the ten largest clones hold around 8.1%. This specimen comes from a study of blood T cell repertoires in COVID-19. Study in general: Acute and convalescent COVID-19 samples came from the United States, Italy and Spain.

The TCR sequence derives from a man in his sixties with acute or convalescent COVID-19. The sequenced sample was peripheral blood.

CDR3 in amino acids: CASSYLRDYEQYF. CDR3 bases: TGTGCCAGCAGTTACCTCAGGGACTACGAGCAGTACTTC. This chain links TRBV6-2 or TRBV6-3 with TRBJ2-7; a possible D gene is TRBD1 (5 bases). Trimming pared 2 bases from V and 3 bases from J, leaving 8 bases between. Germline V gives CDR1 MNHEY, CDR2 SVGEGT. CDR3 length equals 13 residues.